This T cell receptor beta chain is from a study of blood T cell repertoires in COVID-19. Study information: Samples representing acute and convalescent COVID-19 were sourced from the United States, Italy and Spain. From T cells, B-cell-depleted T cells, or PBMCs came the material, which was cDNA or gDNA.

V lost 11 bases to trimming and J lost 3 bases, with 17 bases between them. Germline CDR1 and CDR2: MNHEY and SVGAGI. The CDR3 totals 14 residues. As processed by the authors: Reference gene primer amplification in the assay estimated nucleated cell counts. Method: immunoSEQ multiplex PCR; TCRdb's copy keeps in-frame clones and lacks some. V, J and clone size are those of that table, while D and trimming were read from the DNA. The sample carries around 53,000 clones, 85% to 95% recorded once. The receptor was derived from a human donor in a cohort sampled during active COVID-19. This rearrangement joins TRBV6-5 to TRBJ2-1, with a possible D match to TRBD2 (6 bases). Sequencing input: peripheral blood. CDR3 protein: CAVPGSLIYNEQFF. The CDR3 region has the DNA TGTGCCGTTCCCGGGAGTCTCATCTACAATGAGCAGTTCTTC.